This T cell receptor beta chain was recovered during a study of identical twins. The germline V gene encodes CDR1 SGHTA and CDR2 FQGNSA. The CDR3 has 16 amino acids. The trim removed 5 bases at V and 4 bases at J, leaving 10 bases unmatched. Study outcomes and limitations: There were fewer insertions in abundant cord blood beta clonotypes, but memory repertoires showed no such pattern.

This clonotype was counted ten times or more. What it recognizes is unknown. After template switching added a universal primer site, the resulting cDNA carried unique molecular identifiers. TCRdb passed the 5' RACE reads through MiXCR, listing each CDR3 protein once. The sample holds under 250,000 distinct CDR3 sequences; under 10% are singletons and the top ten take about 2%. The same sample was also studied in work on yellow fever vaccine responses in identical twins. That source reports: Vaccine T cell responses of twins reportedly seemed partly convergent and partly personalized.

This chain uses TRBV7-2 with TRBJ2-1, with 8 positions matching TRBD2. This sequence was found in a young woman in good health. Sequencing input: memory (CD45RO+) T cells sorted from blood. CDR3 amino acids: CASSDPLAVLYNEQFF. The DNA of the CDR3 is TGTGCCAGCAGCGATCCACTAGCGGTCCTTTACAATGAGCAGTTCTTC.